This is a list of T cell receptor beta chains from one sample in a study of T-cell memory formation after mild COVID-19. MiXCR was run by TCRdb on the 5' RACE reads, yielding one entry per CDR3 protein. The sample comprises approximately 250,000 distinct CDR3 sequences, 15% to 19% of which are singletons, and under 2.5% rests with the top ten. Sample: PBMCs or a T cell subset sorted from them (not recorded which). All receptors come from an adult woman who had mild COVID-19 (a few samples of this study predate the infection). Cell type and time point are not known. CDR3s include the opening cysteine and the closing phenylalanine or tryptophan. The order of the fields is clone size, CDR3 length, D gene, V gene, J gene, CDR3 protein, CDR3 DNA. The D gene is left open where the match is weak. The size field is filled for only some rows; it gives once, few, many or a size class.

>-|17|-|TRBV5-6|TRBJ2-3
CASSLPPGLTSTDTQYF
TGTGCCAGCAGCTTGCCCCCGGGACTCACTAGCACAGATACGCAGTATTTT
>-|12|-|TRBV24-1|TRBJ2-1
CATSDEFSEQFF
TGTGCCACCAGTGATGAGTTCAGTGAGCAGTTCTTC
>few|15|-|TRBV20-1|TRBJ1-5
CSASPPGRMDQPQHF
TGCAGTGCTTCCCCCCCAGGGAGGATGGATCAGCCCCAGCATTTT
>-|15|-|TRBV20-1|TRBJ1-5
CSARVAGGLSQPQHF
TGCAGTGCTAGAGTTGCTGGGGGTCTGAGTCAGCCCCAGCATTTT
>-|14|-|TRBV5-1|TRBJ1-1
CASSLEGDWTEAFF
TGCGCCAGCAGCTTGGAGGGTGATTGGACTGAAGCTTTCTTT
>-|18|-|TRBV4-2|TRBJ1-5
CASSQESAVGYSNQPQHF
TGTGCCAGCAGCCAAGAATCGGCGGTAGGTTATAGCAATCAGCCCCAGCATTTT
>many|14|-|TRBV7-2|TRBJ1-2
CASSLARGQTGYTF
TGTGCCAGCAGCTTAGCGCGGGGCCAGACCGGCTACACCTTC
>-|16|TRBD1|TRBV24-1|TRBJ2-3
CATSDATGGLTDTQYF
TGTGCCACCAGTGACGCGACAGGGGGCCTCACAGATACGCAGTATTTT
>few|13|-|TRBV5-1|TRBJ1-5
CASSFRGEQPQHF
TGCGCCAGCAGCTTTAGGGGGGAGCAGCCCCAGCATTTT
>-|14|-|TRBV6-6|TRBJ2-1
CASSPAARYNEQFF
TGTGCCAGCAGCCCCGCAGCTAGATACAATGAGCAGTTCTTC
>few|14|-|TRBV7-2|TRBJ2-7
CASSLLAPSREQYF
TGTGCCAGCAGCTTACTAGCCCCCTCGAGGGAGCAGTACTTC
>-|13|-|TRBV5-1|TRBJ2-5
CASSWAGPETQYF
TGCGCCAGCAGCTGGGCGGGGCCAGAGACCCAGTACTTC
>few|14|TRBD1|TRBV5-1|TRBJ1-2
CASSLETGSYGYTF
TGCGCCAGCAGCTTAGAGACAGGGAGCTATGGCTACACCTTC
>-|15|-|TRBV7-2|TRBJ1-4
CASSSRRRVNEKLFF
TGTGCCAGCAGCTCACGACGGAGGGTAAATGAAAAACTGTTTTTT
>-|15|-|TRBV20-1|TRBJ1-3
CSARDGGARGNTIYF
TGCAGTGCTAGAGATGGGGGGGCTCGTGGAAACACCATATATTTT
>-|14|-|TRBV7-8|TRBJ1-1
CASSSQPGGTEAFF
TGTGCCAGCAGCTCCCAACCGGGGGGCACTGAAGCTTTCTTT
>-|15|TRBD1|TRBV12-3/TRBV12-4|TRBJ2-7
CASSVGTGGIYEQYF
TGTGCCAGCAGTGTCGGGACAGGGGGCATTTACGAGCAGTACTTC
>few|17|-|TRBV19|TRBJ2-2
CASSIAPPGWDTGELFF
TGTGCCAGTAGTATAGCGCCGCCAGGGTGGGACACCGGGGAGCTGTTTTTT
>-|12|-|TRBV24-1|TRBJ1-1
CATSDGTLAAFF
TGTGCCACCAGTGACGGGACACTTGCAGCTTTCTTT
>few|14|TRBD1|TRBV7-9|TRBJ2-5
CASSLQGDQETQYF
TGTGCCAGCAGCTTACAGGGGGACCAAGAGACCCAGTACTTC
>-|15|-|TRBV29-1|TRBJ2-1
CSVATQVTLDNEQFF
TGCAGCGTCGCCACGCAAGTGACCCTAGACAATGAGCAGTTCTTC
>few|13|-|TRBV20-1|TRBJ2-2
CSARPGILGELFF
TGCAGTGCTAGGCCAGGGATCCTCGGGGAGCTGTTTTTT
>few|14|-|TRBV12-3/TRBV12-4|TRBJ2-7
CASSYDRRVYEQYF
TGTGCCAGCAGTTACGACAGGAGAGTCTACGAGCAGTACTTC
>many|15|-|TRBV2|TRBJ2-3
CASKGADTSTDTQYF
TGTGCCAGCAAAGGGGCAGACACTAGCACAGATACGCAGTATTTT
>-|15|-|TRBV7-2|TRBJ2-3
CASSLEQGWGAAQYF
TGTGCCAGCAGTTTAGAACAGGGGTGGGGGGCAGCGCAGTATTTT
>-|18|-|TRBV12-3/TRBV12-4|TRBJ1-2
CASRPNRAGASANYGYTF
TGTGCCAGCAGGCCAAACAGGGCTGGAGCATCTGCTAACTATGGCTACACCTTC